The next 8 T cell receptor beta chains were all read from a single sample in a study of human T cells and chemical hapten exposure. TCRdb reanalysed the RACE reads using MiXCR and keeps one entry per CDR3 protein. The sample comprises tens of thousands of distinct CDR3 sequences, about 10% of which are singletons, and approximately 2.2% rests with the top ten. Time point reported: patch test 1, 2 weeks after DPC sensitization. Indicated treatment: therapeutic diphenylcyclopropenone sensitization with weekly scalp DPC. The sequencing used whole blood, collected in connection with sensitization to the hapten diphenylcyclopropenone (DPC). These receptors all stem from a man aged 35-49 years with alopecia areata. Some clones in this sample may be carry-over from other donors' samples.

This clonotype showed up many times. The CDR3 loop reads CSGGLAGGTDTQYF. CDR3 DNA: TGCAGCGGGGGACTAGCGGGAGGGACAGATACGCAGTATTTT. This chain links TRBV29-1 with TRBJ2-3; 16 positions agree with TRBD2. With V trimmed by 7 bases and J by 3 bases, 1 base remained unmatched. The CDR3 extends over 14 amino acids. Germline V lookup: CDR1 SQVTM, CDR2 ANQGSEA.

This clonotype was observed many times. V and J are TRBV9 and TRBJ1-1, with a tentative D call TRBD1 (5 bases). This CDR3 has 13 residues. Looked up from germline, CDR1 is SGDLS and CDR2 is YYNGEE. Trimming shortened V by 0 bases and J by 7 bases, and 10 bases separated the two germline ends. The CDR3 DNA is TGTGCCAGCAGCGTAGTAGTCGACAGTGAAGCTTTCTTT. This translates into CASSVVVDSEAFF.

This clonotype was counted ten times or more. The chain combines TRBV7-9 with TRBJ2-3, with D uncertain. Between the trimmed V and J ends, which lost 5 bases and 2 bases, there was a span of 2 bases. This CDR3 comprises 11 residues. Per germline, CDR1 SEHNR and CDR2 FQNEAQ (reference sequence). The CDR3 is CASSPTDTQYF. The CDR3 DNA follows: TGTGCCAGCAGCCCCACAGATACGCAGTATTTT. Combining the CDR3 with reference TRBV7-9 and TRBJ2-3 gives the whole variable domain DTGVSQNPRHKITKRGQNVTFRCDPISEHNRLYWYRQTLGQGPEFLTYFQNEAQLEKSRLLSDRFSAERPKGSFSTLEIQRTEQGDSAMYLCASSPTDTQYFGPGTRLTVL.

This chain uses TRBV4-1 with TRBJ2-3, with D possibly matching TRBD2 (6 bases). This CDR3 region has 16 residues. Germline values: CDR1 MGHRA, CDR2 YSYEKL. V lost 4 bases, J lost 4 bases, and 18 bases lay in between. The CDR3 DNA is TGCGCCAGCAGCCGCATAGGGACGGGAGTGCCAGATACGCAGTATTTT. It yields the protein CASSRIGTGVPDTQYF.

The J gene is TRBJ1-1, the V gene TRBV29-1; D not resolved. V lost 5 bases to trimming and J lost 5 bases, with 18 bases between them. Germline V gene data show CDR1 as SQVTM and CDR2 as ANQGSEA. The CDR3 totals 14 residues. CDR3: CSVPVDSFGTEAFF. The CDR3 DNA reads TGCAGCGTTCCGGTCGACTCCTTCGGGACTGAAGCTTTCTTT.

This clonotype was counted ten times or more. J is TRBJ2-5 and V is TRBV21-1; the table calls TRBD1, which could not be checked here. TRBV21-1 is noted as a pseudogene. The CDR3 has 14 residues. CDR3 DNA: TGTGCCAGCAGTGAGACAGGGATCCAAGAGACCCAGTACTTC. This gives the protein CASSETGIQETQYF.

In this sample, this clonotype turned up a few times. The rearrangement links TRBV20-1 to TRBJ2-1; TRBD2 matches 11 bases. The CDR3 spans 16 residues. Germline V gene lookup returns CDR1 DFQATT and CDR2 SNEGSKA (reference sequence). V lost 6 bases to trimming and J lost 9 bases; unmatched junction nucleotides: 16. The CDR3 DNA sequence: TGCAGTGCCCCGAATCTACTAGCGGGAGTTTCGGGTGAGCAGTTCTTC. Protein sequence: CSAPNLLAGVSGEQFF.

This clonotype was seen repeatedly, ten times or more. The chain is built from TRBV6-5 and TRBJ1-1; D is ambiguous. CDR3 length: 14 residues. The V end was cut by 8 bases, the J end by 0 bases, with 13 bases between. Germline-derived CDR1 and CDR2 are MNHEY and SVGAGI. The CDR3 sequence: CASVRSGMNTEAFF. DNA for the CDR3: TGTGCCAGCGTCCGGTCAGGAATGAACACTGAAGCTTTCTTT.